This T cell receptor (beta chain) was recovered during a study of T cell responses to AZD1222 COVID-19 vaccine (dated by TCRdb to the early 2020s). For context, the study as a whole: AZD1222 recipients given second doses at about 4 weeks or at about 12 weeks were pooled, since spike-specific TCR depth and breadth were not found to differ between the two schedules. A total of approximately 250 trial participants underwent TCR sequencing, of whom about 200 had received two doses of AZD1222 and around 25 had received two doses of the MenACWY control vaccine. Trial participants were enrolled by age into subgroups of 18-55, 56-69 and 70-plus years, and about 150, 27 and 61 TCR-sequenced participants, respectively, were included in these subgroups. What the study reported, not specific to this receptor: Conclusions about previously exposed vaccinees were limited because only six AZD1222 recipients were SARS-CoV-2 seropositive at baseline. In the small 56-69-year group, the increase in depth fell short of significance, most likely because of low power. Reportedly, close to half of the unique spike-specific TCRs recognized epitopes lying outside the regions that are mutated in the B.1.351 and B.1.1.7 variants. No day 14 peak-response samples were available, so repertoires were characterized only after the peak T cell response. Participants were mostly white British and included more females than males, and it was suggested by the authors that clonal diversity may have been underestimated. A significant rise in spike-specific TCR breadth and depth was observed after two AZD1222 doses relative to day 0 and relative to MenACWY recipients. The vaccine-associated CD4 TCRs covered the entire spike protein, and the dominant responses fell in regions 160-218 and 743-854.

In its sample, this clone was seen a few times. Its antigen is still unknown. Base qualities were left out, and no much larger clone turns up one base away. The CDR3 regions of human TCRbeta chains were analyzed by immunosequencing. Concerning the study's data processing: TCRs in the repertoires were matched against a reference library of SARS-CoV-2-specific TCRs that had been generated with the MIRA antigen-specificity platform. Breadth was defined as the fraction of unique TCRs that were SARS-CoV-2-associated, and depth was defined as the fraction of total T cells that were SARS-CoV-2-associated. Using the MIRA data, every spike-specific TCR was mapped to the spike region that the TCR reacted to and assigned to either a CD4 or a CD8 class. Log10-transformed breadth and depth values were compared by one-way ANOVA with Sidak's multiple comparisons tests. TCRdb retrieved this table from immuneACCESS and kept in-frame rearrangements only. Not all clones are present; in checked studies, unresolved V genes account for under half, and no reason is known for the remainder. V and J calls plus clone size are reproduced from that table; the DNA served to infer D and trimming. This sample has around 180,000 clones in its table, and 87% of those were observed once. The ten largest clones represent 2.6% of the sample.

As encoded in the germline V gene (reference sequence), CDR1 is GTSNPN while CDR2 is SVGIG. The junction shows trimming of 3 bases on V and 8 bases on J, plus 11 bases between the germline ends. From the cysteine through the phenylalanine, the CDR3 covers 13 amino acids. The entry retains the CDR3 DNA only, 39 bases that are in frame from base 1. The sample's time point label is to be understood as: baseline before first vaccination. The vaccinee samples were drawn from two UK trials, COV001 and COV002, one of which was a single-blind randomized controlled phase 2/3 trial testing AZD1222 (ChAdOx1 nCoV-19) in healthy adults. Trial participant PBMC samples were collected at day 0 and day 28 after the second dose for TCRbeta chain sequencing.

This sequence was found in an adult in good health. This chain is built from TRBV30 and TRBJ1-6; a confident D gene designation cannot be given. Material: peripheral blood, obtained on day 0 of AZD1222 vaccination. CDR3 reads: CAWSPAAYSPLHF. DNA sequence: TGTGCCTGGAGCCCGGCAGCTTATTCACCCCTCCACTTT.